This T cell receptor (beta chain) stems from a study of shared clonotypes between healthy human individuals. Using immunoSEQ multiplex PCR, the repertoire was profiled, and TCRdb retains in-frame clones only, with some absent. The sample yields about 1 million clones, about 77% seen once. Sequenced sample: memory CD4+ T cells sorted from blood. Subset indicated: CD45RA-negative fraction. The receptor comes from a young man in good health.

The CDR3 DNA reads as TGTGCCAGCAGCCCCCAGGACAGGTCCACCGGGGAGCTGTTTTTT. Amino acids: CASSPQDRSTGELFF. J is TRBJ2-2 and V is TRBV13, with 7 bases matching TRBD1. Germline CDR1 and CDR2: PRHDT and FYEKMQ (reference sequence). V shed 5 bases, J shed 4 bases, and the junction held 7 bases outside the gene matches. CDR3 size: 15 residues.